These 6 T cell receptor beta chains came from one sample sequenced in a study of glioma-infiltrating T cells after dendritic cell vaccination. Assay used: immunoSEQ multiplex PCR; TCRdb lists only in-frame clones, some missing. Of 2,500 to 3,000 clones listed, 85% are singletons. Specified time point: after dendritic cell vaccination, including at tumor progression/relapse. The vaccine used monocyte-derived dendritic cells pulsed overnight with autologous tumor lysate. The source material was tumor tissue, sampled after dendritic cell vaccination. The receptors derive from a human donor with glioblastoma.

The rearrangement links TRBV4-3 to TRBJ1-4; 7 bases align to TRBD1. The CDR3 loop spans 17 amino acids. The J segment lost 4 bases and the V segment lost 3 bases, leaving 11 bases of the junction unmatched. Germline V gene data show CDR1 as LGHNA and CDR2 as YSLEER. CDR3 sequence reads: CASSQGRGGWGNEKLFF. CDR3 in DNA: TGCGCCAGCAGCCAGGGCCGAGGGGGCTGGGGTAATGAAAAACTGTTTTTT.

The chain links TRBV2 to TRBJ1-2; 8 bases align to TRBD1. Trimming at V came to 1 base and at J to 3 bases, leaving 4 bases not matched to a gene. Per the germline V gene, CDR1 is SNHLY and CDR2 is FYNNEI. The CDR3 has 15 amino acids. The CDR3 DNA sequence: TGTGCCAGCAGTGAAGTCAGACAGGGGTACTATGGCTACACCTTC. Its protein is CASSEVRQGYYGYTF.

The CDR3: CASSPRTGNTEAFF. The CDR3 nucleotides are TGTGCCAGCAGCCCGAGGACAGGGAACACTGAAGCTTTCTTT. The chain couples TRBV5-4 to TRBJ1-1, with 7 bases lining up with TRBD1. The CDR3 extends over 14 amino acids. CDR1 is SGHNT and CDR2 is YYREEE in the germline V gene (reference sequence). V trimming: 4 bases; J trimming: 1 base; junction bases outside the gene matches: 4.

This chain links TRBV10-2 with TRBJ2-3; possibly TRBD2 for D (6 bases). The CDR3 runs 18 residues. The germline V gene has CDR1 WSHSY and CDR2 SAAADI. The germline V and J ends were trimmed by 2 bases and 0 bases, with 18 bases remaining between them. DNA of the CDR3: TGCGCCAGCAGTGAGGAACCCTCTGGACGGGGGAGCACAGATACGCAGTATTTT. Encoded protein: CASSEEPSGRGSTDTQYF.

The chain has TRBV29-1 and TRBJ2-1, with 8 positions matching TRBD1. V was clipped by 6 bases and J by 9 bases; unmatched bases: 10. Germline V CDR1 and CDR2: SQVTM, ANQGSEA. CDR3 length equals 13 residues. Here the CDR3 reads CSVPPLTGAEQFF. As DNA, the CDR3 is TGCAGCGTCCCGCCCCTGACAGGGGCTGAGCAGTTCTTC.

Written as DNA, the CDR3 is TGTGCCAGCGGCTCAATGACAGGGGCCTTCTATGGCTACACCTTC. Translated: CASGSMTGAFYGYTF. V is TRBV6-5 and J is TRBJ1-2; 8 bases fit TRBD1. The CDR3 has 15 amino acids. Looked up from germline, CDR1 is MNHEY and CDR2 is SVGAGI. V lost 8 bases, J lost 4 bases, and 12 bases stayed unmatched.